This T cell receptor beta chain derives from a study of OX40 agonist ivuxolimab in advanced cancers. Whole-study context: Hepatocellular carcinoma, melanoma, renal cell or head and neck cancer occurred in dose-escalation patients. Those enrolled were 82.7% male, with a mean age of roughly 62 years and ages from 23 to 79. Three patients had partial responses: one hepatocellular carcinoma, two cutaneous melanoma. Study conclusions and caveats: At 0.1 to 3.0 mg/kg, clonal expansion of CD4+ and CD8+ blood T cells had occurred by week 6.

To note about this clone: Its antigen remains unidentified.

TCRdb keeps only in-frame clones here, not all; method: immunoSEQ multiplex PCR. The table records tens of thousands of clones, 75% to 90% of them present only once. This TCR was recovered from an adult with an advanced solid tumor such as melanoma, head and neck, liver or kidney cancer. The material was CD4+ or CD8+ T cells sorted from blood, obtained in a trial of the OX40 agonist ivuxolimab.

The CDR3 DNA reads TGTGCAAGTCGCTCCCGAGGGGGACAGGACGGTGGCTACACCTTC. Translated, it gives CASRSRGGQDGGYTF. V gene TRBV12-2 combines with J gene TRBJ1-2; the table's TRBD1 call for D was not verified on the DNA. TRBV12-2 represents a pseudogene. The CDR3 has 15 residues.